The sequence of this T cell receptor beta chain was determined in a study of shared clonotypes between healthy human individuals. The CDR3 covers 18 residues. V lost 0 bases, J lost 5 bases, and 6 bases stayed unmatched. Germline CDR1 reads LGHNA; CDR2 reads YNFKEQ. Produced via immunoSEQ multiplex PCR; TCRdb's table is partial and in-frame only. This repertoire shows about half a million clones, 60% to 80% found once; its top ten account for more than 10%. The sequence derives from a woman between 40 and 50 years old in good health. Some clones in this sample may be carry-over from other donors' samples. V gene TRBV4-2 combines with J gene TRBJ2-2; 13 nucleotides match TRBD2. The sequenced sample was PBMCs. The CDR3 region is CASSQDPTSGRVTGELFF. CDR3 in DNA: TGTGCCAGCAGCCAAGATCCAACTAGCGGGAGGGTTACCGGGGAGCTGTTTTTT.